This T cell receptor (beta chain) appears in the sequencing data of a study of Graves' ophthalmopathy and Graves' hyperthyroidism. Regarding the study as a whole: Blood also carried most expanded thyroid clonotypes exceeding 0.001 frequency.

V was clipped by 4 bases and J by 4 bases, with 11 bases between them. CDR3 length: 14 residues. Germline V gene sequence: CDR1 SGDLS, CDR2 YYNGEE. Enrollment excluded any patients with other autoimmune diseases, uncontrolled infections, pregnancy or lactation. Researchers took RNA transcripts and amplified TCR beta CDR3 regions from them. First-round RT-PCR with HTBI primers preceded a second-round multiplex PCR. Each CDR3 protein is one row after TCRdb ran MiXCR on the multiplex PCR reads. This table holds about 1.1 million distinct CDR3 sequences, approximately 35% found once. This clonotype has a count of ten or more. The antigen remains undetermined.

The TCR comes from an adult man with Graves' hyperthyroidism. The sequenced sample was peripheral blood or thyroid tissue (not recorded which). The V and J genes are TRBV9 and TRBJ2-2; D unresolved. DNA of the CDR3: TGTGCCAGCAGCCCCCACTTGCTCACCGGGGAGCTGTTTTTT. This codes for CASSPHLLTGELFF. The full variable domain, rest sourced from reference TRBV9 and TRBJ2-2, is DSGVTQTPKHLITATGQRVTLRCSPRSGDLSVYWYQQSLDQGLQFLIQYYNGEERAKGNILERFSAQQFPDLHSELNLSSLELGDSALYFCASSPHLLTGELFFGEGSRLTVL.